There are a few counts of the clone carrying this T cell receptor (beta chain). Its antigen is unidentified. This sample stems from a study of T cell repertoires in cytomegalovirus infection. Study-wide background: Recently identified HLA-C-restricted and well-studied HLA-B-restricted CMV epitopes were used. Both a matching HLA type and CMV infection were indicated by public TCR beta signatures.

TCRdb independently ran MiXCR on the reads; one entry per CDR3 protein. Among 200,000 to 250,000 distinct CDR3 sequences listed, approximately 38% were seen once. This CDR3 region has 14 residues. Germline trimming cut 6 bases from V and 5 bases from J; bases unmatched to any gene: 9. Germline loops: CDR1 MNHNY, CDR2 SVGAGI (reference sequence). The study, taken as a whole, reports: There were HLA-C-restricted CMV-specific TCR beta clonotypes dominating the ex vivo response. The study identified carriers of CMV plus the relevant HLA from cumulative public TCR beta family frequency.

The sample in question was CD8+ T cells from cultured PBMCs, obtained from culture after CMV antigen stimulation. The clonotype originates from a human donor in good health (CMV status not recorded). Some clones in this sample may be carry-over from other donors' samples. The V gene is TRBV6-6, the J gene TRBJ2-5; 7 nucleotides align to TRBD2. In nucleotides, the CDR3 is TGTGCCAGCAGCCCTAGCGGACAAGGGGAGACCCAGTACTTC. Protein sequence: CASSPSGQGETQYF.